The present T cell receptor (beta chain) was sequenced within a study of blood T cells in healthy people across ages. Study-wide results and limits: It was held that the diversity estimates obtained from one million T cells were underestimates.

Trimming took off 5 bases at V and 2 bases at J, with 9 bases between the two ends. The CDR3 contains 13 residues. CDR1 and CDR2 (germline): MNHEY, SMNVEV (reference sequence). To note about this clonotype: The antigen is undetermined.

Primed by a sample-barcoded 5' primer and a J-beta primer mix, a second PCR proceeded for 7 to 11 cycles. MiXCR, applied by TCRdb to the 5' RACE reads, yields one record per CDR3 protein. The sample comprises hundreds of thousands of distinct CDR3 sequences, 58% of which are singletons, and 20% to 25% rests with the top ten. Source material: blood. This TCR came from a man aged 25-45 years in good health. V and J are TRBV27 and TRBJ2-5; D is unresolved. This CDR3 is CASSGRWQETQYF. The CDR3 coding sequence is TGTGCCAGCAGTGGGCGGTGGCAAGAGACCCAGTACTTC.